These 16 T cell receptor beta chains were all obtained from the same sample, sequenced in a study of T cells in Graves' hyperthyroidism and ophthalmopathy. RNA transcripts served as the template for amplifying TCR beta CDR3 regions. The study used the HTBI primer set for a first-round RT-PCR of the TCR CDR3. TCRdb processed the multiplex PCR reads anew with MiXCR; each CDR3 protein has one entry. In the table there are about 640,000 distinct CDR3 sequences, approximately 15% of which are singletons. The material sequenced was blood. The source of these receptors is a woman between 45 and 60 years old with Graves' ophthalmopathy.

This clonotype has a count of ten or more. The rearrangement links TRBV27 to TRBJ2-5; either TRBD1 or TRBD2 may fit D (5 bases each). CDR1 is MNHEY, CDR2 SMNVEV, per germline (reference sequence). Deletions cut 0 bases from V and 1 base from J, with 15 bases between. The CDR3 has 17 amino acids. Here the CDR3 reads CASSLSSLGETQETQYF. The CDR3 region has the DNA TGTGCCAGCAGTTTATCGTCCCTAGGGGAGACCCAAGAGACCCAGTACTTC.

This clonotype was seen ten or more times. The rearrangement links TRBV3-1 to TRBJ1-1, with D unclear. Germline CDR1 is LGHDT and CDR2 is YNNKEL (reference sequence). The ends were cut back, 3 bases at V and 3 bases at J, with 8 bases in the middle. The CDR3 is 13 residues long. The CDR3 DNA reads as TGTGCCAGCAGCCACCTTGGGGACACTGAAGCTTTCTTT. Its translation is CASSHLGDTEAFF.

This clonotype was seen a few times. This chain uses TRBV6-1 with TRBJ1-2; D may be TRBD1 (5 bases). CDR1 and CDR2 from the germline V gene are MNHNS and SASEGT. The CDR3 runs to 18 residues. The V end was cut by 4 bases, the J end by 0 bases, with 21 bases between. CDR3 amino acids: CASSAKLGRTSTNYGYTF. CDR3 in DNA: TGTGCCAGCAGTGCAAAACTAGGGAGGACATCGACTAACTATGGCTACACCTTC.

This clonotype was recorded a few times. The chain recombines TRBV27 with TRBJ2-7, with D hard to call. The CDR3 is made up of 11 amino acids. V was shortened by 8 bases and J by 6 bases, with 11 bases between the two germline ends. Looked up from germline, CDR1 is MNHEY and CDR2 is SMNVEV (reference sequence). CDR3: CASAIRSEQYF. In DNA, the CDR3 is TGTGCCAGCGCTATCAGGAGCGAGCAGTACTTC.

This chain links TRBV15 with TRBJ2-7, with D tentatively TRBD2 (5 bases). The CDR3 runs to 16 residues. Germline CDR1 and CDR2: LNHNV and YYDKDF (reference sequence). V dropped 1 base and J dropped 0 bases, with 13 bases sitting between them. CDR3 region: CATSRGVARPSYEQYF. Here the CDR3 DNA reads TGTGCCACCAGCAGAGGGGTAGCGAGACCCTCCTACGAGCAGTACTTC.

The table lists this clonotype with many counts. V gene TRBV4-3 combines with J gene TRBJ2-7; D might be TRBD2 (5 bases). There are 14 residues in the CDR3. V was shortened by 3 bases and J by 7 bases, with 16 bases between the two germline ends. The germline V gene has CDR1 LGHNA and CDR2 YSLEER. This CDR3 is CASSQRHPGEEQYF. CDR3 nucleotides: TGCGCCAGCAGCCAGAGGCACCCCGGGGAGGAGCAGTACTTC.

The rearrangement uses TRBV20-1 and TRBJ2-7, with 9 positions matching TRBD1. Per germline, CDR1 DFQATT and CDR2 SNEGSKA (reference sequence). This CDR3 region has 17 residues. V lost 0 bases and J lost 3; bases outside the gene matches: 12. The CDR3 loop is CSARDTQLRDRVYEQYF. CDR3 nucleotides: TGCAGTGCTAGAGATACTCAACTCCGGGACAGGGTCTACGAGCAGTACTTC.

This clonotype was seen repeatedly, ten times or more. The chain links TRBV27 to TRBJ1-4, with 7 bases lining up with TRBD1. There are 14 residues in the CDR3. V dropped 5 bases and J dropped 8; count of bases not matched to a gene: 8. Germline V gene sequence: CDR1 MNHEY, CDR2 SMNVEV (reference sequence). The CDR3 region is CASSRQGVEEKLFF. CDR3 DNA sequence: TGTGCCAGCAGTCGTCAGGGGGTCGAGGAAAAACTGTTTTTT.

Many counts were recorded for this clonotype. This chain joins TRBV3-2 and TRBJ2-4; the D segment call TRBD2 is taken from the table without a DNA check. TRBV3-2 is recorded as a pseudogene. The CDR3 has 16 amino acids. DNA for the CDR3: TGTGCCAGCAGCCAAGGGGGCCTCGGGACCAAAAACATTCAGTACTTC. Protein sequence: CASSQGGLGTKNIQYF.

Ten or more counts support this clonotype. The genes are TRBV5-1 and TRBJ1-6; D possibly corresponds to TRBD1 (5 bases). CDR3 length equals 13 residues. Trimming removed 4 bases from V and 6 bases from J, with 8 bases in between. The germline V gene has CDR1 SGHRS and CDR2 YFSETQ. CDR3 DNA sequence: TGCGCCAGCAGCGAGGGACCTAATTCACCCCTCCACTTT. Translation: CASSEGPNSPLHF. Looking up the rest from reference TRBV5-1 and TRBJ1-6 gives the full variable domain: KAGVTQTPRYLIKTRGQQVTLSCSPISGHRSVSWYQQTPGQGLQFLFEYFSETQRNKGNFPGRFSGRQFSNSRSEMNVSTLELGDSALYLCASSEGPNSPLHFGNGTRLTVT.

This clonotype was detected many times. The rearrangement uses TRBV11-2 and TRBJ2-3; D call uncertain. The CDR3 sequence is 15 residues long. In germline, CDR1 is SGHAT, CDR2 FQNNGV. V lost 2 bases, J lost 2 bases, and 11 bases lay in between. The chain's CDR3 is CASSLFRALTDTQYF. The CDR3 DNA sequence: TGTGCCAGCAGCTTATTTAGGGCCCTCACAGATACGCAGTATTTT.

In its sample, this clonotype was seen many times. The gene calls are TRBV6-2 or TRBV6-3 and TRBJ1-5; D possibly corresponds to TRBD1 (5 bases). The germline V and J ends were trimmed by 8 bases and 8 bases, with 28 bases remaining between them. From germline, CDR1 is MNHEY and CDR2 SVGEGT. This CDR3 is 17 amino acids long. CDR3 loop: CASSKAQGALIKEPQHF. The CDR3 nucleotides read TGTGCCAGCTCGAAGGCCCAAGGGGCTCTAATCAAGGAGCCCCAGCATTTT.

The chain uses TRBV7-9 and TRBJ2-7; 7 positions agree with TRBD2. With V trimmed by 1 base and J by 3 bases, 3 bases remained unmatched. The CDR3 is 14 amino acids. Germline V lookup: CDR1 SEHNR, CDR2 FQNEAQ (reference sequence). This CDR3 is CASSLDPGGYEQYF. CDR3 coding DNA: TGTGCCAGCAGCTTAGATCCGGGGGGCTACGAGCAGTACTTC.

The chain carries TRBV20-1 and TRBJ2-5; D gene ambiguous. V was clipped by 2 bases and J by 1 base, with 14 bases between them. Per the germline V gene, CDR1 is DFQATT and CDR2 is SNEGSKA (reference sequence). The CDR3 length is 15 residues. For the CDR3, the DNA is TGCAGTGCTAGACCCCCTGGCACCTCCCAAGAGACCCAGTACTTC. This translates into CSARPPGTSQETQYF.

This clonotype was seen a handful of times. The V gene is TRBV5-1, the J gene TRBJ2-7, with D possibly matching TRBD2 (6 bases). Germline assignment: CDR1 SGHRS and CDR2 YFSETQ. V was clipped by 5 bases and J by 0 bases, with 21 bases between them. This CDR3 comprises 17 residues. CDR3 in amino acids: CASSRGSERVLSYEQYF. Here the CDR3 DNA reads TGCGCCAGCAGTCGAGGGTCCGAGCGGGTACTCTCCTACGAGCAGTACTTC.

Remarks on this clonotype: A clone one base away is much larger, so this may be a read error. The chain has TRBV7-2 and TRBJ2-7; D gene unclear. Looked up from germline, CDR1 is SGHTA and CDR2 is FQGNSA. The CDR3 runs to 15 residues. The V end lost 7 bases, the J end lost 2 bases, and 18 bases lay between the germline ends. Here the CDR3 reads CASTDKRGSPYEQYF. The CDR3 DNA reads TGTGCCAGCACTGACAAGAGAGGAAGCCCCTACGAGCAGTACTTC.